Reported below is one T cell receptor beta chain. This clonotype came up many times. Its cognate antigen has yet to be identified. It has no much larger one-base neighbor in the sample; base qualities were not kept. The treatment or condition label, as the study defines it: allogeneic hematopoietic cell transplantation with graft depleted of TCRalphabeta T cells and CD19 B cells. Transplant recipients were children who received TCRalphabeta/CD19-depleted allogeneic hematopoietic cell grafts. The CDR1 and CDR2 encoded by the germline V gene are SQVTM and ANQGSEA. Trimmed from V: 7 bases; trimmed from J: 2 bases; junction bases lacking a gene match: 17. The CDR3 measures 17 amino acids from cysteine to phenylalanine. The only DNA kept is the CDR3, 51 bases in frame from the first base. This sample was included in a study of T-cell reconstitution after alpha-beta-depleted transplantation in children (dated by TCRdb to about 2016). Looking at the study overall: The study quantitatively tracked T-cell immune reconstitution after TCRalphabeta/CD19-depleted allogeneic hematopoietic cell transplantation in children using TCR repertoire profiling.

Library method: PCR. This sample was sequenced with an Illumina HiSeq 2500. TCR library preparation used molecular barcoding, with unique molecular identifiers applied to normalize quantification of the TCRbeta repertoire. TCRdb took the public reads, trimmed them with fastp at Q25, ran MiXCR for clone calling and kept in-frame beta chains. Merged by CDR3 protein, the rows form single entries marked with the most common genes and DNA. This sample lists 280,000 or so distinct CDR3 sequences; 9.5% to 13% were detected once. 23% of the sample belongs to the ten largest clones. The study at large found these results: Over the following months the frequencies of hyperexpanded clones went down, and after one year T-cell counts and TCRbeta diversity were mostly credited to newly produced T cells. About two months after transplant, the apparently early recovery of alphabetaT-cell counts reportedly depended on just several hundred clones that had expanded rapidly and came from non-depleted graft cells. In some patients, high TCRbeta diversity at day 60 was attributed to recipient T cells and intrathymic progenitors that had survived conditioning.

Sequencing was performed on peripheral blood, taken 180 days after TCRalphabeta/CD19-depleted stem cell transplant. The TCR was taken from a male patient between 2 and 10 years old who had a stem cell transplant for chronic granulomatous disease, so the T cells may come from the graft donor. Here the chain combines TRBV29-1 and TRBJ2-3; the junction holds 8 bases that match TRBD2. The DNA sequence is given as TGCAGCGCCTTTGTGGTATCCGCGGGAGGACTCACAGATACGCAGTATTTT. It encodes CSAFVVSAGGLTDTQYF.